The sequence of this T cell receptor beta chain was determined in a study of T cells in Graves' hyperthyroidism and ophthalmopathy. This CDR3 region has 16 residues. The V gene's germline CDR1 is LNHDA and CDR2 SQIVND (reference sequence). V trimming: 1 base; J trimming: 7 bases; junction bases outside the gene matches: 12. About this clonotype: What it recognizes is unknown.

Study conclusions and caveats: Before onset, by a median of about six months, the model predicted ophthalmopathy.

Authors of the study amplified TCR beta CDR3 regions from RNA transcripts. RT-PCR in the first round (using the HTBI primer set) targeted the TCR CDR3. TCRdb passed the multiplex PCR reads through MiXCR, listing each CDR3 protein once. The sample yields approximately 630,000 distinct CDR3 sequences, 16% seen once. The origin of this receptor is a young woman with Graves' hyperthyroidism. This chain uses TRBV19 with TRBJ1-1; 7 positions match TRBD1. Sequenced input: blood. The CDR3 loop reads CASSIAHRTGAREAFF. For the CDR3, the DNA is TGTGCCAGTAGTATAGCCCACCGGACAGGCGCACGTGAAGCTTTCTTT.